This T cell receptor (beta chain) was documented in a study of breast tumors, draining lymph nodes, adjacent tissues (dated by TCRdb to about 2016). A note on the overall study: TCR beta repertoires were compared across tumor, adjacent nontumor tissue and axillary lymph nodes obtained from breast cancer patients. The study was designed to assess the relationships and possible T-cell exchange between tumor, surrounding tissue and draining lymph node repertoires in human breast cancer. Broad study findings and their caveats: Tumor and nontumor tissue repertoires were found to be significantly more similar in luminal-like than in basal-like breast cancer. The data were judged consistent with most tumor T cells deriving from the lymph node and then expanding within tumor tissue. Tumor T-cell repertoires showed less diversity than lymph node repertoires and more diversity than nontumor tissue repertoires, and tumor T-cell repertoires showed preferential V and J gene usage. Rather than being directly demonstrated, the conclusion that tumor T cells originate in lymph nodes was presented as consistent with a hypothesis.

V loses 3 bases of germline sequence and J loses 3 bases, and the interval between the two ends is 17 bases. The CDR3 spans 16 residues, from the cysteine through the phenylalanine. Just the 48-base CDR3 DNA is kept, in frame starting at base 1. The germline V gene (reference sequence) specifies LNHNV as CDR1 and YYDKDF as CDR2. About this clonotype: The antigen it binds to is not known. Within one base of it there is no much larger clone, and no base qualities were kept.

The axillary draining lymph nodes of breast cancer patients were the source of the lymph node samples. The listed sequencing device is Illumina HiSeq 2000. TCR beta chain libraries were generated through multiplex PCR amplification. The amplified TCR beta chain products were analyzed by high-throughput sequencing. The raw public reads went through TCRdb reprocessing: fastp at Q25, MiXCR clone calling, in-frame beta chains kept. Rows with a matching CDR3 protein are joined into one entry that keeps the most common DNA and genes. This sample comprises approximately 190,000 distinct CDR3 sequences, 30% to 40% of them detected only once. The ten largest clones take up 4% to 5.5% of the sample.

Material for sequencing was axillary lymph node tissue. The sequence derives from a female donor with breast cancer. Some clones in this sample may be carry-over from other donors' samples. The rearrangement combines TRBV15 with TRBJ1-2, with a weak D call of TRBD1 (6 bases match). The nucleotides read TGTGCCACCAGCAGTTCCGAGGGGGGCTTGGACTATGGCTACACCTTC. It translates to CATSSSEGGLDYGYTF.